What follows is one T cell receptor beta chain and its context. The sample belongs to a study of T-cell reconstitution after alpha-beta-depleted transplantation in children. The ends lost 8 bases at V and 0 bases at J; junction bases unmatched: 8. There are 15 residues in the CDR3. Preparation of the TCRbeta library involved a method that used unique molecular identifiers. One entry per CDR3 protein, called by TCRdb with MiXCR from the PCR reads. Of about 830,000 distinct CDR3 sequences listed, 16% are singletons. This specimen consisted of PBMCs, mostly from graft donor cells, obtained 360 days after TCRalphabeta/CD19-depleted stem cell transplant. The source is a male patient younger than 18 who had a stem cell transplant for acute lymphoblastic leukemia, so the T cells may come from the graft donor. V usage is TRBV12-3 or TRBV12-4 and J usage is TRBJ2-3, with TRBD1 identical over 7 bases. This chain's CDR3 is CASSNSGGSTDTQYF. DNA for the CDR3: TGTGCCAGCTCTAATTCAGGGGGTAGCACAGATACGCAGTATTTT.